This T cell receptor beta chain originates from a study of Tregs in tolerant kidney transplant recipients. This table comes from immunoSEQ multiplex PCR, and its TCRdb copy is limited to in-frame clones, with some not included. The table includes about 68,000 clones, around 84% detected once. Germline values: CDR1 PRHDT, CDR2 FYEKMQ (reference sequence). CDR3 length equals 16 residues. J lost 4 bases, V lost 4 bases, and 7 bases had no gene match. Sequencing was done on a sample of CD4+ T cells from blood. The chain recombines TRBV13 with TRBJ2-7, with 13 bases matching TRBD2. This receptor was identified in a human donor in good health. The CDR3 DNA sequence: TGTGCCAGCAGCTACGGACTAGCGGGAGTAGGGTACGAGCAGTACTTC. This gives the protein CASSYGLAGVGYEQYF. Combining the CDR3 with reference TRBV13 and TRBJ2-7 gives the whole variable domain AAGVIQSPRHLIKEKRETATLKCYPIPRHDTVYWYQQGPGQDPQFLISFYEKMQSDKGSIPDRFSAQQFSDYHSELNMSSLELGDSALYFCASSYGLAGVGYEQYFGPGTRLTVT.